One and the same sample provided the 17 T cell receptor beta chains below, sequenced in a study of Ad26.COV2.S vaccination and SARS-CoV-2 variants. Treatment indicated: over 15 received Ad26.COV2.S at low or high dose, single or two shots; 5 received placebo; per-sample allocation not given. The samples date from day 63 after the first vaccine or placebo injection. Here immunoSEQ multiplex PCR was the method, and the copy in TCRdb shows in-frame clones only, minus some. This sample carries approximately 450,000 clones, 80% to 95% of them seen once, and the ten largest clones take roughly an eighth. The sample consisted of peripheral blood, taken in a trial of Ad26.COV2.S vaccine versus placebo. The receptors stem from a person between 18 and 65 years old who received the Ad26.COV2.S COVID-19 vaccine or a placebo.

The chain has TRBV5-1 and TRBJ2-3; D ambiguous. The V end was cut by 0 bases, the J end by 2 bases, with 10 bases between. The germline gives CDR1 SGHRS, CDR2 YFSETQ. The CDR3 runs 15 residues. The CDR3 here is CASSLGLGHTDTQYF. CDR3 coding DNA: TGCGCCAGCAGCTTGGGACTTGGGCACACAGATACGCAGTATTTT.

This clone came up once. V usage is TRBV5-8 and J usage is TRBJ2-1; 9 positions match TRBD2. CDR1 and CDR2 (germline): SGHTS, YDEGEE. Trimming at V came to 0 bases and at J to 6 bases, leaving 4 bases not matched to a gene. This CDR3 has 15 residues. The CDR3 nucleotides read TGTGCCAGCAGCTTGGACGCGGGAGGGCTCAATGAGCAGTTCTTC. Protein sequence: CASSLDAGGLNEQFF.

DNA for the CDR3: TGTGCCAGCAGTTCACAGGGCAATGAGCAGTTCTTC. It specifies CASSSQGNEQFF. The J gene is TRBJ2-1, the V gene TRBV27, with a weak D call TRBD1 (6 bases). Germline values: CDR1 MNHEY, CDR2 SMNVEV (reference sequence). Trimming took 4 bases from V and 6 from J, leaving 7 bases between them. This CDR3 is built from 12 residues.

This rearrangement joins TRBV10-2 to TRBJ1-1, with D hard to call. Germline loops: CDR1 WSHSY, CDR2 SAAADI. The CDR3 covers 13 residues. V gave up 3 bases and J gave up 6 bases, with 11 bases separating them. For the CDR3, the DNA is TGCGCCAGCAGTGACAGCCGAGCAGCTGAAGCTTTCTTT. It yields the protein CASSDSRAAEAFF.

J is TRBJ1-3 and V is TRBV6-1, with D hard to call. This CDR3 spans 15 amino acids. Germline V lookup: CDR1 MNHNS, CDR2 SASEGT. Trimming took 1 base from V and 0 from J, leaving 7 bases between them. The CDR3 loop is CASSEVSGSGNTIYF. CDR3 in DNA: TGTGCCAGCAGTGAAGTTTCAGGCTCTGGAAACACCATATATTTT.

The V call is TRBV18, the J call TRBJ2-1; the match to TRBD1 covers 8 bases. V was pared by 6 bases and J by 0 bases, with 7 bases of the junction left unmatched. The CDR3 length is 16 residues. Germline V CDR1 and CDR2: KGHSH, LQKENI. CDR3 protein: CASSLGQGSSYNEQFF. CDR3 DNA: TGTGCCAGCTCGCTAGGACAGGGAAGCTCCTACAATGAGCAGTTCTTC.

This sequence joins TRBV6-5 and TRBJ1-1; D uncertain. This CDR3 has 15 amino acids. Germline assignment: CDR1 MNHEY and CDR2 SVGAGI. The V and J ends lost 1 base and 1 base respectively, with 10 bases between them. DNA for the CDR3: TGTGCCAGCAGTTACTTCGCAGACGGGAACACTGAAGCTTTCTTT. It is translated as CASSYFADGNTEAFF.

The gene calls are TRBV12-5 and TRBJ1-1; D uncertain. Trimming took off 2 bases at V and 5 bases at J, with 18 bases between the two ends. Germline CDR1 LGHNT, CDR2 FRNRAP. CDR3 length: 16 residues. This CDR3 reads CASGLWRVGRNTEAFF. Here the CDR3 DNA reads TGTGCTAGTGGTTTGTGGCGGGTCGGTAGAAATACTGAAGCTTTCTTT.

In its sample, this clone was seen a few times. This chain links TRBV25-1 with TRBJ2-1, with 7 bases aligning to TRBD1. CDR1 and CDR2 from the germline V gene are MGHDK and SYGVNS. This CDR3 spans 15 amino acids. Unmatched junction bases numbered 10, after V lost 5 bases and J lost 6 bases. The CDR3 DNA reads TGTGCCAGCAGTTGGTCGATGGGACAGTTCAATGAGCAGTTCTTC. This sequence encodes CASSWSMGQFNEQFF.

CDR3: CASSQEGRAPFF. DNA for the CDR3: TGCGCCAGCAGCCAAGAAGGCCGGGCCCCGTTCTTC. V usage is TRBV4-1 and J usage is TRBJ2-1; D not resolved. Germline values: CDR1 MGHRA, CDR2 YSYEKL. The CDR3 loop spans 12 amino acids. Between the trimmed V and J ends, which lost 0 bases and 15 bases, there was a span of 12 bases.

This clone was seen only once. In DNA, the CDR3 is TGTGCCTGGAGTCGGCAGGCCCAAGAGACCCAGTACTTC. It codes for CAWSRQAQETQYF. J is TRBJ2-5 and V is TRBV30; unclear D gene. Germline V lookup: CDR1 GTSNPN, CDR2 SVGIG (reference sequence). CDR3 size: 13 residues. V was pared by 2 bases and J by 1 base, with 8 bases between.

V usage is TRBV28 and J usage is TRBJ2-1; TRBD2 matches 9 bases. The CDR3 contains 15 residues. Per germline, CDR1 MDHEN and CDR2 SYDVKM. The J segment lost 4 bases and the V segment lost 5 bases, leaving 6 bases of the junction unmatched. CDR3 protein: CASSLLAGRYNEQFF. The CDR3 coding sequence is TGTGCCAGCAGTCTCCTAGCGGGAAGATACAATGAGCAGTTCTTC.

This rearrangement joins TRBV4-3 to TRBJ2-3, with 7 bases that match TRBD2. Germline assignment: CDR1 LGHNA and CDR2 YSLEER. J was trimmed by 7 bases and V by 0 bases; bases with no gene match: 10. The CDR3 length is 16 residues. The chain's CDR3 is CASSQERGGRAYTQYF. The DNA for the CDR3 is TGCGCCAGCAGCCAAGAGAGGGGCGGGAGAGCGTATACGCAGTATTTT.

The CDR3 spells CAWSVGAEEKLFF. DNA of the CDR3: TGTGCCTGGAGTGTGGGGGCGGAGGAAAAACTGTTTTTT. V and J are TRBV30 and TRBJ1-4; D may be TRBD1 (6 bases). The CDR3 is 13 residues long. The germline V gene encodes CDR1 GTSNPN and CDR2 SVGIG (reference sequence). Between the trimmed V and J ends, which lost 0 bases and 8 bases, there was a span of 10 bases.

J is TRBJ2-1 and V is TRBV27; tentative D call: TRBD1 (6 bases). V lost 5 bases and J lost 6, with 17 bases in between. The V gene's germline CDR1 is MNHEY and CDR2 SMNVEV (reference sequence). The CDR3 sequence is 15 residues long. The CDR3: CASSITGFFSNEQFF. The CDR3 DNA reads TGTGCCAGCAGTATCACAGGGTTTTTCTCCAATGAGCAGTTCTTC.

This rearrangement joins TRBV15 to TRBJ2-5, with TRBD1 matching 7 bases. The CDR3 has 14 residues. Germline CDR1 LNHNV, CDR2 YYDKDF (reference sequence). J gave up 5 bases and V 3 bases, and 6 bases lay outside the gene matches. The CDR3 DNA follows: TGTGCCACCAGCAGGAGACAGGGTAGCGAGACCCAGTACTTC. Translated: CATSRRQGSETQYF.

This sequence joins TRBV27 and TRBJ1-6; weak D call: TRBD1 (5 bases). This CDR3 spans 16 amino acids. Germline V gene sequence: CDR1 MNHEY, CDR2 SMNVEV (reference sequence). Deletions cut 5 bases from V and 7 bases from J, with 18 bases between. CDR3 region: CASSQLTGRKNSPLHF. For the CDR3, the DNA is TGTGCCAGCAGTCAACTAACGGGACGGAAAAATTCACCCCTCCACTTT.